This T cell receptor (beta chain) was profiled in a study of blood T cell repertoires in COVID-19. Looking at the study overall: Samples of COVID-19 (acute and convalescent) were obtained from the United States, Italy and Spain. T cells, B-cell-depleted T cells, or PBMCs provided the cDNA or gDNA that served as material.

Sequencing was performed with immunoSEQ multiplex PCR; in TCRdb, only in-frame clones are kept and a portion is missing. This table has 66,000 or so clones, over 75% appearing once. This CDR3 spans 15 amino acids. CDR1 KGHSH and CDR2 LQKENI come from the germline V gene. The V and J ends lost 1 base and 6 bases, in that order; junction bases with no gene match: 7. Material: peripheral blood. This chain joins TRBV18 and TRBJ2-3, with TRBD2 identical over 7 bases. The sequence derives from a human donor in a cohort sampled during active COVID-19. This CDR3 is CASSPQGPGGDTQYF. The CDR3 nucleotides read TGTGCCAGCTCACCACAGGGACCCGGGGGGGATACGCAGTATTTT.